The entry below gives a single T cell receptor (beta chain) sequence along with its context. The data were obtained in a study of Ad26.COV2.S vaccination and SARS-CoV-2 variants. Treatment here: over 15 received Ad26.COV2.S at low or high dose, single or two shots; 5 received placebo; per-sample allocation not given. Each sample was drawn 63 days after the first injection (of vaccine or placebo). The vaccine antigen was prefusion-stabilized Wuhan SARS-CoV-2 spike. The CDR3 sequence is 18 residues long. The ends lost 5 bases at V and 3 bases at J; junction bases unmatched: 10. CDR1 SGHVS and CDR2 FNYEAQ come from the germline V gene. This table comes from immunoSEQ multiplex PCR, and its TCRdb copy is limited to in-frame clones, with some not included. The sample shows 300,000 to 400,000 clones, 90% of them seen only once.

The receptor's source is a person aged 18-60 years who received the Ad26.COV2.S COVID-19 vaccine or a placebo. The source material was peripheral blood, sampled in a trial of Ad26.COV2.S vaccine versus placebo. The J gene is TRBJ2-2, the V gene TRBV7-6; 12 nucleotides align to TRBD2. CDR3 DNA sequence: TGTGCCAGCAGCGAACGCCCAGCTAGCGGGGGGGACACCGGGGAGCTGTTTTTT. Its protein is CASSERPASGGDTGELFF.